This T cell receptor (beta chain) was found in a study of blood T cell repertoires in COVID-19. The V gene end was trimmed by 4 bases and the J gene end by 5 bases; junction bases not matched to a gene: 7. The CDR3 loop spans 14 amino acids. Germline CDR1 and CDR2: SGDLS and YYNGEE. Original handling: Amplification with reference gene primers provided the estimates of nucleated cell counts. The data were produced by immunoSEQ multiplex PCR, yet TCRdb's version contains in-frame clones alone and is incomplete. V, J and clone size are those of that table, while D and trimming were read from the DNA. Among approximately 120,000 clones listed, around four fifths were seen once.

Sequencing was done on a sample of peripheral blood. This TCR derives from a man older than 75 with COVID-19, enrolled during active disease. The genes are TRBV9 and TRBJ2-5; TRBD2 matches 8 bases. This CDR3 is CASSLSGSGETQYF. CDR3 coding DNA: TGTGCCAGCAGCCTGAGCGGGAGCGGGGAGACCCAGTACTTC.